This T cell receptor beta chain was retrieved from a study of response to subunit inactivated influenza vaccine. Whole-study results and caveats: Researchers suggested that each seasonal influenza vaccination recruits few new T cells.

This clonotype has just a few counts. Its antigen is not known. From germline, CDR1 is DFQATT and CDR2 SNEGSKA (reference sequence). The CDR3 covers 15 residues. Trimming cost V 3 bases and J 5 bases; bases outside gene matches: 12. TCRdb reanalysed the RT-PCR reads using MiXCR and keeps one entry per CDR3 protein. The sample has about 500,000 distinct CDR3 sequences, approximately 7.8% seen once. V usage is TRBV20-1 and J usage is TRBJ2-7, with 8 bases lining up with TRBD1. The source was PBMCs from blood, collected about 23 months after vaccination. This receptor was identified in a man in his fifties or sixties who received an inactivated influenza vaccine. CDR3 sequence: CSARETGVPRDEQYF. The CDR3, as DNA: TGCAGTGCTAGGGAGACAGGGGTCCCTCGGGACGAGCAGTACTTC.